This T cell receptor (beta chain) appears in the sequencing data of a study of cytomegalovirus exposure and HLA in healthy donors. Study-level findings and limits: The number of N-insertions in an Asian-associated ancestry cluster was reportedly below the approximately 680-donor mean in a later analysis.

Regarding this clone: Antigen specificity is unknown.

With 60 Vbeta and 13 Jbeta primers, the PCR was carried out. Some clones are missing from TCRdb's copy, which holds only in-frame ones; the method was immunoSEQ multiplex PCR. Reported are 30,000 to 50,000 clones; the ten largest clones contain approximately 2.9%. Germline V gene data show CDR1 as WSHSY and CDR2 as SAAADI. The CDR3 contains 15 residues. Trimming removed 7 bases from V and 7 bases from J, with 22 bases in between. V is TRBV10-2 and J is TRBJ1-2; D is undetermined. Sequencing input: PBMCs. The receptor was derived from a woman in her thirties in good health and CMV-seropositive. The CDR3 DNA sequence: TGCGCCAGCATGCCAAAAAACAGCGGCCCCCTTGGCTACACCTTC. It is translated as CASMPKNSGPLGYTF.